Listed here is a single T cell receptor (beta chain). Its cognate antigen has yet to be identified. There are no base qualities to consult, and no much larger clone falls within one base. This sample was taken from a study of radiation and T cells in renal cell carcinoma (dated by TCRdb to about 2020). Regarding the research as a whole: TCR beta sequencing covered some 55 samples in total, comprising some 25 tumors and roughly 27 peripheral blood samples. The final blood draw took place at 4 weeks after radiation, the same time as nephrectomy. Across all 50 or so samples, 4,016,671 unique CDR3 nucleotide sequences, encoding 2,658,974 unique CDR3 amino acid sequences, were identified. Paper-wide results and their limitations: Effects of radiation dose or scheduling on the TCR repertoire could not be addressed with the single-armed trial design. No pretreatment tumor biopsies were available, so the baseline intratumoral presence of clonotypes could not be determined. Top tumor clonotypes rose in blood from baseline to 2 weeks post-radiation, then contracted by 4 weeks, suggesting transient expansion of tumor-resident clones. Dynamics of the blood repertoire were not tracked past 4 weeks after treatment.

From the germline V gene, CDR1 is MNHEY and CDR2 is SVGAGI. Trimming costs V 4 bases and J 3 bases, and their ends lie 13 bases apart. Its CDR3 holds 16 amino acids, cysteine through phenylalanine. The CDR3 DNA has 48 bases and is translated from base 1. Per the publication, the time point label means: blood 4 weeks post-SBRT, at nephrectomy. In light of the paper, this sample's treatment or condition label describes: 15 Gy SBRT to primary tumor, nephrectomy 4 weeks later. Samples came from a clinical trial, in which primary renal cell carcinomas received 15 Gy stereotactic body radiation therapy followed by nephrectomy 4 weeks later. To follow tumor-enriched clonotypes, peripheral blood was collected serially from radiation-treated patients at baseline and again at 2 weeks and 4 weeks after SBRT. Renal cell carcinoma with clear cell pathology was present in all patients. Genomic DNA for TCR sequencing was prepared using the QIAamp DNA Blood Mini Kit (Qiagen). Samples were included in the analyses only if all quality control checks were passed.

Following the manufacturer's recommendations, the immunoSEQ kit was used to generate TCR beta libraries from genomic DNA. For library preparation, a first multiplex PCR was performed with proprietary primers, followed by a second PCR in which unique barcodes were added, and bead cleanups were performed after each round. Each sample batch included a kit-provided positive control reaction and a negative control reaction. The final libraries were assessed on an Agilent 4200 TapeStation D1000 ScreenTape, pooled by volume, and quantified by qPCR. Sequencing was performed on an Illumina NextSeq500 with a MidOutput 150-cycle cartridge, and 156 Read1 and 15 Index1 cycles were run with kit custom primers. The pooled library was loaded at around 1.1 pM with a roughly 22% PhiX control spike-in. Per the original workflow: The vendor-processed data were analyzed in R, and a clonotype was defined as all T cells that share the same CDR3 nucleotide sequence. For clone abundance analyses, frequencies were normalized to the 10,000 most abundant clones per sample. Public T cell clones, averaging fewer than five per sample, were removed before analysis. Tumor-enriched clonotypes and baseline blood-enriched clonotypes were defined as those with an abundance difference of at least 32-fold between compartments. A beta-binomial differential abundance model was applied to find clonotypes that expanded or contracted between blood time points. Tumor-blood repertoire similarity was measured with the Baroni-Urbani and Buser coefficient, and group comparisons used two-tailed Wilcoxon tests in R. Here the immuneACCESS table is served through TCRdb, limited to in-frame sequences with V and J called. Missing clones are a known gap in these copies; in checked studies unresolved V genes cover under half, and the rest lacks a known reason. The V and J calls and clone size come from that table; D and trimming were worked out from the DNA. Present in this sample are about 43,000 clones, nearly 85% of which were seen just once. Of the sample, 25% to 30% is held by the ten largest clones.

The chain was built from TRBV6-5 and TRBJ1-6; no D gene is confidently identified. Here the sequenced sample was blood, taken from a patient whose treatment included radiotherapy and nephrectomy. This receptor was taken from a woman in her seventies with renal cell carcinoma. Here is the DNA: TGTGCCAGCAGTTTGGACCGCCCGGGCTATAATTCACCCCTCCACTTT. Translated, it reads CASSLDRPGYNSPLHF.